This T cell receptor beta chain comes out of a study of blood T cell repertoires in COVID-19. Whole-study context: The samples span acute and convalescent COVID-19 from the United States, Italy and Spain. Nucleic acid was either cDNA or gDNA, and it came from T cells, B-cell-depleted T cells, or PBMCs.

Trimming removed 4 bases from V and 5 bases from J, with 5 bases in between. Germline values: CDR1 LNHDA, CDR2 SQIVND (reference sequence). There are 11 residues in the CDR3. Per the authors' pipeline: The assay estimated nucleated cells by amplifying reference gene primers. Here immunoSEQ multiplex PCR was the method, and the copy in TCRdb shows in-frame clones only, minus some. That table supplies the V and J calls and clone size; D and trimming were determined from the DNA. The data contain just over 300,000 clones, about 90% of them singletons. This clonotype was obtained from a man in his late teens or twenties with active or convalescent COVID-19. V and J are TRBV19 and TRBJ2-5, with D uncertain. Sequenced material: peripheral blood. The CDR3 here is CASSTRETQYF. The CDR3 DNA reads as TGTGCCAGTAGTACCAGGGAGACCCAGTACTTC.